The sequence of this T cell receptor beta chain was determined in a study of vaccination effects on CD4 cells after COVID-19. The protocol was immunoSEQ multiplex PCR, while the TCRdb copy is restricted to in-frame clones and leaves out a portion. In the table there are 55,000 to 75,000 clones, under 75% of which are singletons. The V gene end was trimmed by 5 bases and the J gene end by 4 bases; junction bases not matched to a gene: 9. This CDR3 has 15 amino acids. CDR1 is SGHVS and CDR2 is FNYEAQ in the germline V gene. In regard to this clone: The antigen remains unidentified.

The study's findings and limits: Late after vaccination, infection- and vaccine-induced clones showed marked clonal contraction.

Within the ViraFEST assay, antigen-specific CD4+ T cells underwent expansion with viral peptide pools prior to sequencing. Culturing for ten to eleven days preceded CD4+ T cell isolation. Prior SARS-CoV-2 infection was absent in the vaccine recipients, as shown by negative nucleocapsid antibodies. At days 3 and 7, half of the medium was exchanged for IL-2 medium. The rearrangement joins TRBV7-6 to TRBJ1-1, with TRBD1 identical over 8 bases. The sample here was CD4+ T cells from PBMCs cultured with HCoV-OC43 spike peptides, taken before COVID-19 vaccination. Described subset: HCoV-OC43 spike overlapping peptide pool stimulation. The sequence derives from a human donor who received a COVID-19 vaccine. The CDR3, as DNA: TGTGCCAGCAGCCCCCCGGGACAGGTGGTCACTGAAGCTTTCTTT. Its protein is CASSPPGQVVTEAFF.